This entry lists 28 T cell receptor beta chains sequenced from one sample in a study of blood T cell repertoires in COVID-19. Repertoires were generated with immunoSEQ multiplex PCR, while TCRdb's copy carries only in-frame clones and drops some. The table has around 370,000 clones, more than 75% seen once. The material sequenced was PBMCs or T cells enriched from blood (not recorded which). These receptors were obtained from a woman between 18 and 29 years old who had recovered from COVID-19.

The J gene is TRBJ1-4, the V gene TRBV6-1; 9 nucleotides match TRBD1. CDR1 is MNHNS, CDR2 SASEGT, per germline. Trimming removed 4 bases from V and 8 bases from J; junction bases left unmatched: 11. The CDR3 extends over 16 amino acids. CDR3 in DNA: TGTGCCAGCAGTGGCCGGATACAGGGGGCGGAGGAAAAACTGTTTTTT. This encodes CASSGRIQGAEEKLFF.

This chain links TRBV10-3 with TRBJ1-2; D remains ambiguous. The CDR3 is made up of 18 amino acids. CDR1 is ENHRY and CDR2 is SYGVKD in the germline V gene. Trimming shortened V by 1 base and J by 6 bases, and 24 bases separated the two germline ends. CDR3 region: CAISEFEKGGLMGNGYTF. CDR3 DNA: TGTGCCATCAGTGAGTTTGAAAAGGGAGGCCTGATGGGAAATGGCTACACCTTC.

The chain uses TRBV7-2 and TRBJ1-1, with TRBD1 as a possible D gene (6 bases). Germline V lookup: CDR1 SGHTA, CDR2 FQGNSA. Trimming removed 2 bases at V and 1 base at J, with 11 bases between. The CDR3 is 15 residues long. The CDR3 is CASSLRTATNTEAFF. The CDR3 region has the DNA TGTGCCAGCAGCTTAAGGACAGCAACGAACACTGAAGCTTTCTTT.

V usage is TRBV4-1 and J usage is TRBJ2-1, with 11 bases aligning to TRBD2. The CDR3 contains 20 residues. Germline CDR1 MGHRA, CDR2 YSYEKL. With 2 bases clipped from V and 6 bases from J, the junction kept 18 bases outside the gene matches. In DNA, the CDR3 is TGCGCCAGCAGCCAATGGGGGGTGAGGCTAGCGGGGGGATTGGGCAATGAGCAGTTCTTC. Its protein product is CASSQWGVRLAGGLGNEQFF.

The CDR3 DNA follows: TGTGCCAGCAGTTCCCGGCGGGGGAGAGGCGGCTATGGCTACACCTTC. This codes for CASSSRRGRGGYGYTF. The rearrangement links TRBV6-2 or TRBV6-3 to TRBJ1-2, with D possibly matching TRBD1 (5 bases). CDR1 and CDR2 (germline): MNHEY, SVGEGT. This CDR3 spans 16 amino acids. The V gene lost 4 bases and the J gene lost 4 bases, with 19 bases spanning the gap.

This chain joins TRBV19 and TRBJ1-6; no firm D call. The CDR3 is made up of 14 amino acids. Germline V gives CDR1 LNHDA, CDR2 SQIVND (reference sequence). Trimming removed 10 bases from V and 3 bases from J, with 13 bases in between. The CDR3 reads CAKAREDYNSPLHF. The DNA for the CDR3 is TGTGCCAAGGCCCGTGAGGACTATAATTCACCCCTCCACTTT. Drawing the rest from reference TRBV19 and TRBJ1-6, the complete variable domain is DGGITQSPKYLFRKEGQNVTLSCEQNLNHDAMYWYRQDPGQGLRLIYYSQIVNDFQKGDIAEGYSVSREKKESFPLTVTSAQKNPTAFYLCAKAREDYNSPLHFGNGTRLTVT.

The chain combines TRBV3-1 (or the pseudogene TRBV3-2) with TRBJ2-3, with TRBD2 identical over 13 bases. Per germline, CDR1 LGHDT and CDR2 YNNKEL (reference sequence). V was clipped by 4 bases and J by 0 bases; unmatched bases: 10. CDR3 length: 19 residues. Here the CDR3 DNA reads TGTGCCAGCAGCCCTATACTAGCGGGGGGGTCTCGGAGCACAGATACGCAGTATTTT. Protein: CASSPILAGGSRSTDTQYF.

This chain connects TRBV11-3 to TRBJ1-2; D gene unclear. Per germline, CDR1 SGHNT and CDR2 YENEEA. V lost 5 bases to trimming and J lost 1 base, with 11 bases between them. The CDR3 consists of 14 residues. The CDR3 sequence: CASSPSGFNYGYTF. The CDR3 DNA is TGTGCCAGCAGCCCCTCGGGTTTTAACTATGGCTACACCTTC.

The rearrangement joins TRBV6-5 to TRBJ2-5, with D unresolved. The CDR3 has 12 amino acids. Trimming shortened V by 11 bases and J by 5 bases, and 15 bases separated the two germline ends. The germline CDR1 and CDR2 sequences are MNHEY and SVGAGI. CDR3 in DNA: TGTGCCGCCTGGGCTTCGCCGGAGACCCAGTACTTC. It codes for CAAWASPETQYF.

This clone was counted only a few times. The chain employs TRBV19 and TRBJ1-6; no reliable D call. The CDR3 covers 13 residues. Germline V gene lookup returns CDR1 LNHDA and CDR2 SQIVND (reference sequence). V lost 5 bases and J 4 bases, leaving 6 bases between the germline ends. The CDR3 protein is CASSGGYNSPLHF. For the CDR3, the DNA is TGTGCCAGTAGTGGCGGTTATAATTCACCCCTCCACTTT.

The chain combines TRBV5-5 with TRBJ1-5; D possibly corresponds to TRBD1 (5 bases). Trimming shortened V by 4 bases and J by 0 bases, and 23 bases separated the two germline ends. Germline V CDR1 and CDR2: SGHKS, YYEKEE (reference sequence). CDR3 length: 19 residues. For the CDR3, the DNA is TGTGCCAGCAGCCTGAGAGGGAGGGGAGGAGAATATAGCAATCAGCCCCAGCATTTT. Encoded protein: CASSLRGRGGEYSNQPQHF.

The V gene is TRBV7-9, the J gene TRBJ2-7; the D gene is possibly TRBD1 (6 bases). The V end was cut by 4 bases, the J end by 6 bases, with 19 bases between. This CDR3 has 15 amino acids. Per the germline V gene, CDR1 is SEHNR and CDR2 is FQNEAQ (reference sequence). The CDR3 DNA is TGTGCCAGCAGCTCGAGTTTAGACAGGTCCAGCGAGCAGTACTTC. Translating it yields CASSSSLDRSSEQYF.

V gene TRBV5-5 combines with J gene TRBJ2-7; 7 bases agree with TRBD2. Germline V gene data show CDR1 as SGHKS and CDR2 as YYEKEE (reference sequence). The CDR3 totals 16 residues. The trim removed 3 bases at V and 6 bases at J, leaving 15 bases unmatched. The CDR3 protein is CASSSLGLVAGVEQYF. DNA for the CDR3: TGTGCCAGCAGCTCCCTCGGACTAGTCGCGGGGGTCGAGCAGTACTTC.

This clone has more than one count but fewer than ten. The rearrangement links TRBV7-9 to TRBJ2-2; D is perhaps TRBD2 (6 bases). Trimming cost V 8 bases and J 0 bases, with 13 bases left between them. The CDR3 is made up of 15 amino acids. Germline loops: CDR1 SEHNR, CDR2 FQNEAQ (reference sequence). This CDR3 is CASGWGTANTGELFF. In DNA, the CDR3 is TGTGCCAGCGGTTGGGGGACTGCGAACACCGGGGAGCTGTTTTTT.

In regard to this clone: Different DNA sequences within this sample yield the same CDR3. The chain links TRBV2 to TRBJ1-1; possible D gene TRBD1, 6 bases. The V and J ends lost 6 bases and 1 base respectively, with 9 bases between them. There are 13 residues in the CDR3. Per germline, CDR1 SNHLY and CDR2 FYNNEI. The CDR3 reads CASSQQGNTEAFF. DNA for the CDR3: TGTGCCAGCAGCCAACAGGGGAACACTGAAGCTTTCTTT.

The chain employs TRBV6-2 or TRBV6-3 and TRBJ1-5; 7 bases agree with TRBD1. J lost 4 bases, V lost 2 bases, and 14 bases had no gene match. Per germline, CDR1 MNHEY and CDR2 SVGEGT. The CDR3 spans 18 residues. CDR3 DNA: TGTGCCAGCAGTTACGTCGACAGGGTAAGAGTGCGTAATCAGCCCCAGCATTTT. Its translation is CASSYVDRVRVRNQPQHF.

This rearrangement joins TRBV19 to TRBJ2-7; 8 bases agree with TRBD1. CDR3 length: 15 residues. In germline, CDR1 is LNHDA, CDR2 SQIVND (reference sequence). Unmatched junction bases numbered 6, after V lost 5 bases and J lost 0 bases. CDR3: CASSDRDRFSYEQYF. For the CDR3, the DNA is TGTGCCAGTAGTGACCGGGACAGGTTCTCCTACGAGCAGTACTTC.

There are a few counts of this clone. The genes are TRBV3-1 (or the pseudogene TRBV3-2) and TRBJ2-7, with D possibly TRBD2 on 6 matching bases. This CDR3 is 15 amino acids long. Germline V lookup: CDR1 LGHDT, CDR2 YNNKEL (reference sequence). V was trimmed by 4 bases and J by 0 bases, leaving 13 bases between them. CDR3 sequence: CASSPSSESSYEQYF. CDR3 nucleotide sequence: TGTGCCAGCAGCCCGTCTAGCGAGAGCTCCTACGAGCAGTACTTC.

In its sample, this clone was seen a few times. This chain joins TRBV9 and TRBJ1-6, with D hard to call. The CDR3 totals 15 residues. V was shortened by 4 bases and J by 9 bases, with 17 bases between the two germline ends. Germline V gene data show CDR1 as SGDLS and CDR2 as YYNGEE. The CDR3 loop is CASSPGGGLGSPLHF. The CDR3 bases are TGTGCCAGCAGCCCGGGTGGAGGGTTAGGTTCACCCCTCCACTTT. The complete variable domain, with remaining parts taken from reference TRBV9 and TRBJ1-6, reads DSGVTQTPKHLITATGQRVTLRCSPRSGDLSVYWYQQSLDQGLQFLIQYYNGEERAKGNILERFSAQQFPDLHSELNLSSLELGDSALYFCASSPGGGLGSPLHFGNGTRLTVT.

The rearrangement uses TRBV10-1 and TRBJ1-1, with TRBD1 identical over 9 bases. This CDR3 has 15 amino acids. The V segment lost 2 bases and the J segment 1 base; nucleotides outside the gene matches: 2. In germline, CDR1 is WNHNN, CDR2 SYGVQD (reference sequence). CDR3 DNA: TGCGCCAGCAGTGAGGGACAGGGGCCGAACACTGAAGCTTTCTTT. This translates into CASSEGQGPNTEAFF.

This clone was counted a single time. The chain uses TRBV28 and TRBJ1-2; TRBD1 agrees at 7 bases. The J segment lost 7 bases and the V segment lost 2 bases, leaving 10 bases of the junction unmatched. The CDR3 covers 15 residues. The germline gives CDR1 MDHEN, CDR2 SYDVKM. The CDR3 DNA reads TGTGCCAGCAGTTTAGAGGACGTAGGGGGCCTTGGCTACACCTTC. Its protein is CASSLEDVGGLGYTF.

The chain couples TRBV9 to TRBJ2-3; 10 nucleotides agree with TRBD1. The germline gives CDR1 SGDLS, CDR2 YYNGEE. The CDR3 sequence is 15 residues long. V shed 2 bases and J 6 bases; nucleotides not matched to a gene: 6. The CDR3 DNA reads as TGTGCCAGCAGCGTCGGGACAGGGGAGGGGGATACGCAGTATTTT. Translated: CASSVGTGEGDTQYF.

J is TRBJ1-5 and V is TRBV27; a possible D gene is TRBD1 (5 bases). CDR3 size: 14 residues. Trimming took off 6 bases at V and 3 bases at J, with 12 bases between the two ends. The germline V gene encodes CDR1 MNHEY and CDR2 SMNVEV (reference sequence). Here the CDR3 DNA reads TGTGCCAGCAGACCAGACAGCCTCAATCAGCCCCAGCATTTT. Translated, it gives CASRPDSLNQPQHF.

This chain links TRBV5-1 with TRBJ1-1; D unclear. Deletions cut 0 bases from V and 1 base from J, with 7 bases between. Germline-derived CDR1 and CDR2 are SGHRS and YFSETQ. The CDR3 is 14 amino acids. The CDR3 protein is CASSLGPGNTEAFF. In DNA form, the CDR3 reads TGCGCCAGCAGCTTGGGGCCAGGGAACACTGAAGCTTTCTTT.

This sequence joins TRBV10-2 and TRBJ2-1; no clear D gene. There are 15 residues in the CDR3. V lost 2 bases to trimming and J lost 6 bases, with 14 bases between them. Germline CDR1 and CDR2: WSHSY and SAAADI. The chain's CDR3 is CASSETLPPVNEQFF. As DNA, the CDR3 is TGCGCCAGCAGTGAGACCCTACCACCCGTCAATGAGCAGTTCTTC.

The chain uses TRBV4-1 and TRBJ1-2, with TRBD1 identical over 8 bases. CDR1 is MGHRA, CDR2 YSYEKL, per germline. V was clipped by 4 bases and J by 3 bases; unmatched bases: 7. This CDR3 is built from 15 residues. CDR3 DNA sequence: TGCGCCAGCAGCCTAGACAGGGGACGGGACTATGGCTACACCTTC. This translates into CASSLDRGRDYGYTF.

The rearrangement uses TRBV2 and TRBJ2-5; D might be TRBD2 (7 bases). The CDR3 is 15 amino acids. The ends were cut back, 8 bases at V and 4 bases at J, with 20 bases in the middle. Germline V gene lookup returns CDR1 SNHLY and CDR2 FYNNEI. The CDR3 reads CASRRPGGIRETQYF. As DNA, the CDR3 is TGTGCCAGCCGCCGGCCGGGGGGCATTAGAGAGACCCAGTACTTC.

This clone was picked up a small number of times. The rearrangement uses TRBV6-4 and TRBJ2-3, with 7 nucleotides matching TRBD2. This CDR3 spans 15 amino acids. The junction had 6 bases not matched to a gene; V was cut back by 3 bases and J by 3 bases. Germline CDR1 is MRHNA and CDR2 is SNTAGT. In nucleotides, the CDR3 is TGTGCCAGCAGTGATCGGGGGGAGGGGACAGATACGCAGTATTTT. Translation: CASSDRGEGTDTQYF.